This entry lists 3 T cell receptor beta chains sequenced from one sample in a study of blood T cell repertoires in COVID-19. The protocol was immunoSEQ multiplex PCR, while the TCRdb copy is restricted to in-frame clones and leaves out a portion. The repertoire holds about 490,000 clones, 70% to 90% seen once, with roughly 3.2% in the top ten. The sequenced material came from peripheral blood. The receptors here all came from a human donor in a cohort sampled during active COVID-19.

This clone came up a few times. The chain employs TRBV7-3 and TRBJ2-7, with 7 bases identical to TRBD1. Germline V gene lookup returns CDR1 SGHTA and CDR2 FQGTGA. V dropped 0 bases and J dropped 5; count of bases not matched to a gene: 7. The CDR3 consists of 15 residues. CDR3 residues: CASSLTGQPPDEQYF. The DNA of the CDR3 is TGTGCCAGCAGCTTAACGGGACAGCCTCCGGACGAGCAGTACTTC.

This chain uses TRBV6-5 with TRBJ2-3, with a tentative D call TRBD1 (6 bases). Per germline, CDR1 MNHEY and CDR2 SVGAGI. CDR3 size: 13 residues. V was trimmed by 6 bases and J by 4 bases, leaving 11 bases between them. The CDR3 DNA reads TGTGCCAGCAGAAAATCAGGGGCAGATACGCAGTATTTT. It encodes CASRKSGADTQYF.

This clone occurred a few times. J is TRBJ1-1 and V is TRBV11-2; D remains ambiguous. The CDR3 extends over 12 amino acids. V was cut by 1 base and J by 7 bases, with 7 bases left in between. Germline CDR1 and CDR2: SGHAT and FQNNGV. CDR3 sequence: CASSLGLGEAFF. DNA for the CDR3: TGTGCCAGCAGCTTAGGACTGGGTGAAGCTTTCTTT.